A single sample gave rise to the 16 T cell receptor beta chains below, sequenced in a study of CD8 T cells in ankylosing spondylitis. TCRdb re-analysed the 5' RACE reads in MiXCR, keeping a single row per CDR3 protein. This repertoire shows some 87,000 distinct CDR3 sequences, around 26% found once; its top ten account for nearly 60%. Input material: blood, either unsorted or a sorted T cell fraction (not recorded which). Source of these receptors: a male donor with ankylosing spondylitis or in good health (not recorded which).

The V gene is TRBV29-1, the J gene TRBJ1-1; a possible D gene is TRBD1 (6 bases). Trimming pared 1 base from V and 9 bases from J, leaving 15 bases between. CDR3 length equals 13 residues. Germline CDR1 SQVTM, CDR2 ANQGSEA. CDR3 nucleotide sequence: TGCAGCGTTGAAGTTAGTAGGGGGACCCAAGCTTTCTTT. Translation gives CSVEVSRGTQAFF.

The table lists this clonotype with a few counts. V is TRBV29-1 and J is TRBJ2-2; D is unclear. V lost 4 bases and J 6 bases, leaving 12 bases between the germline ends. Per the germline V gene, CDR1 is SQVTM and CDR2 is ANQGSEA. This CDR3 has 13 residues. CDR3 amino acids: CSVGAPDSGELFF. In nucleotides, the CDR3 is TGCAGCGTTGGGGCACCCGACTCCGGGGAGCTGTTTTTT.

Only a few counts were recorded for this clonotype. This sequence joins TRBV18 and TRBJ2-1, with D maybe TRBD2 (5 bases). V dropped 4 bases and J dropped 1 base, with 14 bases sitting between them. This CDR3 is built from 16 residues. Germline V gives CDR1 KGHSH, CDR2 LQKENI. The CDR3 DNA reads TGTGCCAGCTCACTGCAACTAGAGAAGTCCTACAATGAGCAGTTCTTC. This codes for CASSLQLEKSYNEQFF.

The chain joins TRBV5-1 to TRBJ2-2, with no clear D. The CDR3 runs 13 residues. The germline CDR1 and CDR2 sequences are SGHRS and YFSETQ. Trimming removed 4 bases at V and 6 bases at J, with 10 bases between. In DNA, the CDR3 is TGCGCCAGCAGCGTATCTAATCCCGGGGAGCTGTTTTTT. Translated, it gives CASSVSNPGELFF.

V usage is TRBV6-2 or TRBV6-3 and J usage is TRBJ1-1, with D hard to call. The V gene's germline CDR1 is MNHEY and CDR2 SVGEGT. V was clipped by 6 bases and J by 4 bases, with 9 bases between them. CDR3 length equals 12 residues. DNA for the CDR3: TGTGCCAGCAGCGACTATGGCACTGAAGCTTTCTTT. Protein product: CASSDYGTEAFF.

The chain is built from TRBV5-1 and TRBJ1-2; D perhaps matches TRBD1 (6 bases). Trimming removed 4 bases from V and 5 bases from J, with 12 bases in between. Germline loops: CDR1 SGHRS, CDR2 YFSETQ. The CDR3 has 13 residues. The CDR3 loop reads CASSEQGFYGYTF. The CDR3 nucleotides read TGCGCCAGCAGCGAACAGGGTTTTTATGGCTACACCTTC.

The chain employs TRBV20-1 and TRBJ2-1; a possible D gene is TRBD2 (6 bases). Trimming cost V 4 bases and J 12 bases, with 34 bases left between them. The CDR3 is made up of 18 amino acids. Per the germline V gene, CDR1 is DFQATT and CDR2 is SNEGSKA (reference sequence). This CDR3 is CSANEDRDLFSLLVGQFF. The CDR3 DNA reads as TGCAGTGCTAATGAAGACCGGGACTTATTTTCACTCCTCGTTGGGCAGTTCTTC.

The chain employs TRBV5-5 and TRBJ1-5; D remains ambiguous. The germline CDR1 and CDR2 sequences are SGHKS and YYEKEE (reference sequence). V shed 4 bases and J shed 4 bases, with 18 bases lying between them. The length of the CDR3 is 16 residues. Here the CDR3 DNA reads TGTGCCAGCAGCGGGCCAGAGAGCCTTTCAAATCAGCCCCAGCATTTT. Translating it yields CASSGPESLSNQPQHF.

This clonotype was detected a few times. The chain combines TRBV12-3 or TRBV12-4 with TRBJ2-5; no reliable D call. The CDR3 has 14 residues. Trimming removed 5 bases at V and 5 bases at J, with 15 bases between. This CDR3 is CASSHNSVWETQYF. The CDR3 DNA follows: TGTGCCAGCAGTCATAACTCGGTTTGGGAGACCCAGTACTTC.

The CDR3 sequence is CSVEGEGAGYEQYF. CDR3 bases: TGCAGCGTTGAGGGGGAAGGGGCAGGCTACGAGCAGTACTTC. The V call is TRBV29-1, the J call TRBJ2-7; the D gene could be TRBD1 or TRBD2 (5 bases each). V lost 3 bases, J lost 3 bases, and 15 bases lay in between. Germline V gene data show CDR1 as SQVTM and CDR2 as ANQGSEA. This CDR3 is built from 14 residues.

The table lists this clonotype with a few counts. This chain joins TRBV7-8 and TRBJ2-7; the D is unclear. There are 13 residues in the CDR3. V was shortened by 6 bases and J by 0 bases, with 9 bases between the two germline ends. The germline V gene has CDR1 SGHVS and CDR2 FQNEAQ. The chain's CDR3 is CASRPTFSYEQYF. The CDR3, as DNA: TGTGCCAGCAGGCCGACATTCTCCTACGAGCAGTACTTC.

This chain uses TRBV7-2 with TRBJ2-1; 12 bases are a match to TRBD2. The junction had 10 bases not matched to a gene; V was cut back by 5 bases and J by 8 bases. The CDR3 loop spans 16 amino acids. In germline, CDR1 is SGHTA, CDR2 FQGNSA. This CDR3 reads CASSLNLAGGIDEQFF. CDR3 DNA sequence: TGTGCCAGCAGCCTGAATCTAGCGGGAGGGATCGATGAGCAGTTCTTC.

The V and J genes are TRBV15 and TRBJ2-1; the D is unclear. The CDR3 sequence is 16 residues long. Germline CDR1 LNHNV, CDR2 YYDKDF (reference sequence). Trimming pared 0 bases from V and 4 bases from J, leaving 13 bases between. Here the CDR3 reads CATSRDRAVRYNEQFF. The CDR3 region has the DNA TGTGCCACCAGCAGAGATCGGGCCGTAAGGTACAATGAGCAGTTCTTC.

Only one count was recorded for this clonotype. The chain is built from TRBV29-1 and TRBJ2-1, with 8 bases matching TRBD2. The V segment lost 7 bases and the J segment 4 bases; nucleotides outside the gene matches: 9. Germline V gives CDR1 SQVTM, CDR2 ANQGSEA. CDR3 length: 14 amino acids. DNA of the CDR3: TGCAGCGCCCCAGCGGGGGCCGAATACAATGAGCAGTTCTTC. Encoded protein: CSAPAGAEYNEQFF.

The chain recombines TRBV20-1 with TRBJ2-3; D unresolved. Germline CDR1 is DFQATT and CDR2 is SNEGSKA (reference sequence). V was clipped by 1 base and J by 0 bases, with 11 bases between them. The CDR3 has 15 residues. The DNA for the CDR3 is TGCAGTGCTAGAGCGGCAGCGACTAGCACAGATACGCAGTATTTT. This gives the protein CSARAAATSTDTQYF.

The V gene is TRBV10-3, the J gene TRBJ2-1; D unresolved. The CDR3 is 11 residues long. V lost 4 bases, J lost 7 bases, and 5 bases lay in between. Germline V gives CDR1 ENHRY, CDR2 SYGVKD. The CDR3 sequence: CAISVENEQFF. Here the CDR3 DNA reads TGTGCCATCAGTGTGGAAAATGAGCAGTTCTTC.